Shown below are 32 T cell receptor beta chains from a single sample sequenced in a study of shared clonotypes between healthy human individuals. CD45RO negativity and positive selection for CCR7 defined naive CD8 cells, a population that excluded terminally differentiated effector memory CD45RA+ cells. Generated by immunoSEQ multiplex PCR, the TCRdb table keeps only in-frame clones and is missing some. The table lists about 680,000 clones, around 90% of them singletons. The specimen sequenced was naive CD8+ T cells sorted from blood. These receptors were obtained from a man aged 25-45 years in good health.

V and J are TRBV2 and TRBJ1-2; D remains unclear. The CDR3 is 14 amino acids. V was shortened by 11 bases and J by 6 bases, with 22 bases between the two germline ends. The V gene's germline CDR1 is SNHLY and CDR2 FYNNEI. Here the CDR3 reads CAARVLEPSHGYTF. The CDR3 DNA is TGTGCCGCGAGAGTTTTAGAGCCTTCCCATGGCTACACCTTC.

The table lists this clone with a count of one. V is TRBV7-9 and J is TRBJ1-1, with D unclear. V was cut by 1 base and J by 4 bases, with 7 bases left in between. The CDR3 has 13 residues. CDR1 and CDR2 (germline): SEHNR, FQNEAQ (reference sequence). The CDR3 here is CASSLDGPTEAFF. CDR3 in DNA: TGTGCCAGCAGCTTAGACGGGCCCACTGAAGCTTTCTTT.

The V and J genes are TRBV7-9 and TRBJ2-7; the D is unclear. Per germline, CDR1 SEHNR and CDR2 FQNEAQ (reference sequence). V was cut by 4 bases and J by 3 bases, with 7 bases left in between. CDR3 length: 12 residues. The CDR3 protein is CASSSRHYEQYF. As DNA, the CDR3 is TGTGCCAGCAGCTCCCGCCACTACGAGCAGTACTTC.

The chain uses TRBV28 and TRBJ2-7; D might be TRBD1 (6 bases). CDR1 is MDHEN and CDR2 is SYDVKM in the germline V gene. The CDR3 has 13 residues. The V and J ends lost 6 bases and 2 bases respectively, with 11 bases between them. The DNA of the CDR3 is TGTGCCAGCAGCTTCCGGGACACCTACGAGCAGTACTTC. The encoded protein is CASSFRDTYEQYF.

This chain joins TRBV27 and TRBJ2-7; possibly TRBD1 or TRBD2 for D (5 bases each). Trimming took 5 bases from V and 7 from J, leaving 21 bases between them. This CDR3 comprises 15 residues. CDR1 is MNHEY, CDR2 SMNVEV, per germline (reference sequence). CDR3 DNA sequence: TGTGCCAGCAGTCAAACCATCCTGGGACCGCAAGAGCAGTACTTC. This codes for CASSQTILGPQEQYF.

This chain uses TRBV4-3 with TRBJ1-3; no clear D gene. The CDR3 totals 19 residues. V lost 1 base and J 0 bases, leaving 19 bases between the germline ends. Germline lookup yields CDR1 LGHNA and CDR2 YSLEER. The CDR3 sequence is CASSQGTDNAAFSGNTIYF. As DNA, the CDR3 is TGCGCCAGCAGCCAAGGTACAGATAACGCTGCCTTCTCTGGAAACACCATATATTTT.

The V call is TRBV2, the J call TRBJ2-1; 7 bases are shared with TRBD2. V shed 6 bases and J 6 bases; nucleotides not matched to a gene: 2. Germline V gives CDR1 SNHLY, CDR2 FYNNEI. This CDR3 comprises 12 residues. The CDR3 bases are TGTGCCAGCAGCTGGGGGGGCAATGAGCAGTTCTTC. This codes for CASSWGGNEQFF.

CDR3 in DNA: TGTGCCAGCAGCTTGGCCGAGGTTGGGCCCAGGGGCTCAGATACGCAGTATTTT. It yields the protein CASSLAEVGPRGSDTQYF. The rearrangement links TRBV5-4 to TRBJ2-3; D perhaps matches TRBD1 (6 bases). The ends were cut back, 0 bases at V and 4 bases at J, with 21 bases in the middle. The germline CDR1 and CDR2 sequences are SGHNT and YYREEE (reference sequence). CDR3 length: 18 residues.

The V gene is TRBV19, the J gene TRBJ2-7; D perhaps matches TRBD2 (5 bases). Deletions cut 4 bases from V and 0 bases from J, with 7 bases between. Germline-derived CDR1 and CDR2 are LNHDA and SQIVND (reference sequence). This CDR3 contains 13 residues. The CDR3 coding sequence is TGTGCCAGTAGTAGCGGGCCCTCCTACGAGCAGTACTTC. Amino acid sequence: CASSSGPSYEQYF.

The V and J genes are TRBV7-9 and TRBJ1-1; D gene ambiguous. The CDR3 is 12 residues long. V gave up 5 bases and J gave up 5 bases, with 9 bases separating them. Germline lookup yields CDR1 SEHNR and CDR2 FQNEAQ (reference sequence). CDR3 DNA: TGTGCCAGCAGCGAAGGTTTTACTGAAGCTTTCTTT. Translation: CASSEGFTEAFF.

The chain has TRBV5-5 and TRBJ2-2; 16 bases agree with TRBD2. This CDR3 is 20 amino acids long. Germline lookup yields CDR1 SGHKS and CDR2 YYEKEE (reference sequence). V dropped 0 bases and J dropped 5; count of bases not matched to a gene: 10. The CDR3 DNA is TGTGCCAGCAGCTTGGAAGGGCCCCCGGGACTAGCGGGAGGGACCGGGGAGCTGTTTTTT. Translating it yields CASSLEGPPGLAGGTGELFF.

The chain is built from TRBV7-9 and TRBJ1-1; a weak D match, TRBD1 (5 bases). V was cut by 4 bases and J by 11 bases, with 11 bases left in between. The CDR3 consists of 11 residues. Germline CDR1 and CDR2: SEHNR and FQNEAQ (reference sequence). The CDR3 reads CASSSTDLAFF. The CDR3 DNA is TGTGCCAGCAGCTCGACAGACTTGGCTTTCTTT. Filled out from reference TRBV7-9 and TRBJ1-1, the complete variable domain reads DTGVSQNPRHKITKRGQNVTFRCDPISEHNRLYWYRQTLGQGPEFLTYFQNEAQLEKSRLLSDRFSAERPKGSFSTLEIQRTEQGDSAMYLCASSSTDLAFFGQGTRLTVV.

This rearrangement joins TRBV4-1 to TRBJ2-1; 10 positions agree with TRBD2. Losses at the gene ends were 2 bases for V and 4 bases for J; bases not matched to a gene: 5. Germline-derived CDR1 and CDR2 are MGHRA and YSYEKL. The CDR3 has 16 amino acids. The CDR3 loop reads CASSQRASGSYNEQFF. In DNA form, the CDR3 reads TGCGCCAGCAGCCAACGGGCTAGCGGGAGTTACAATGAGCAGTTCTTC.

The chain is built from TRBV4-1 and TRBJ1-5, with D tentatively TRBD1 (6 bases). This CDR3 contains 16 residues. Per the germline V gene, CDR1 is MGHRA and CDR2 is YSYEKL. V was cut by 0 bases and J by 4 bases, with 13 bases left in between. Here the CDR3 reads CASSQDRSRGNQPQHF. CDR3 nucleotides: TGCGCCAGCAGCCAAGATCGGTCGAGGGGGAATCAGCCCCAGCATTTT.

With respect to this clone: This sample also contains other DNA sequences that code for the same CDR3. V gene TRBV7-9 combines with J gene TRBJ2-7; D is uncertain. Looked up from germline, CDR1 is SEHNR and CDR2 is FQNEAQ (reference sequence). The germline V and J ends were trimmed by 5 bases and 0 bases, with 11 bases remaining between them. CDR3 length: 14 residues. CDR3 bases: TGTGCCAGCAGCCTCGTGGCCAGCTCCTACGAGCAGTACTTC. Encoded protein: CASSLVASSYEQYF.

This rearrangement joins TRBV5-1 to TRBJ2-1; possibly TRBD2 for D (6 bases). Deletions cut 0 bases from V and 5 bases from J, with 21 bases between. This CDR3 is 18 amino acids long. Germline assignment: CDR1 SGHRS and CDR2 YFSETQ. CDR3 sequence: CASSLVLVGSGFDNEQFF. In DNA, the CDR3 is TGCGCCAGCAGCTTGGTATTAGTCGGGAGTGGGTTTGACAATGAGCAGTTCTTC.

The gene calls are TRBV12-5 and TRBJ2-1; 8 bases are a match to TRBD1. The CDR3 extends over 15 amino acids. With V trimmed by 9 bases and J by 2 bases, 9 bases remained unmatched. Per germline, CDR1 LGHNT and CDR2 FRNRAP. CDR3 coding DNA: TGTGCTAGCACAGGGGGGACGTTAGCCTACAATGAGCAGTTCTTC. It encodes CASTGGTLAYNEQFF.

V is TRBV29-1 and J is TRBJ2-2; D is unclear. The germline V gene encodes CDR1 SQVTM and CDR2 ANQGSEA. Trimming took 4 bases from V and 2 from J, leaving 8 bases between them. The CDR3 totals 13 residues. CDR3 sequence: CSVGDGNTGELFF. CDR3 coding DNA: TGCAGCGTTGGCGACGGTAACACCGGGGAGCTGTTTTTT.

This sequence joins TRBV9 and TRBJ2-5; D may be TRBD2 (6 bases). The germline gives CDR1 SGDLS, CDR2 YYNGEE. V gave up 0 bases and J gave up 2 bases, with 11 bases separating them. There are 15 residues in the CDR3. The CDR3 sequence is CASSVVGGFQETQYF. In DNA, the CDR3 is TGTGCCAGCAGCGTAGTCGGAGGGTTTCAAGAGACCCAGTACTTC.

The V and J genes are TRBV7-7 and TRBJ2-2; the D gene could be TRBD1 or TRBD2 (5 bases each). The V gene's germline CDR1 is SSHAT and CDR2 FNYEAQ (reference sequence). This CDR3 is built from 15 residues. Written as DNA, the CDR3 is TGTGCTAACAGCCCGGGGCCAGCGGCCACCGGGGAGCTGTTTTTT. This sequence encodes CANSPGPAATGELFF.

The chain recombines TRBV29-1 with TRBJ2-7; no firm D call. The V end lost 2 bases, the J end lost 6 bases, and 2 bases lay between the germline ends. CDR1 is SQVTM, CDR2 ANQGSEA, per germline. This CDR3 contains 9 residues. This CDR3 reads CSVESEQYF. The CDR3 bases are TGCAGCGTTGAATCCGAGCAGTACTTC.

The V gene is TRBV29-1, the J gene TRBJ2-7; D not certain. CDR3 length: 13 amino acids. V lost 7 bases to trimming and J lost 0 bases, with 13 bases between them. Germline CDR1 is SQVTM and CDR2 is ANQGSEA. The chain's CDR3 is CSATALSSYEQYF. The CDR3 region has the DNA TGCAGCGCGACTGCCTTAAGCTCCTACGAGCAGTACTTC.

The chain couples TRBV7-3 to TRBJ1-5; D remains unclear. Germline V gene data show CDR1 as SGHTA and CDR2 as FQGTGA. Trimming shortened V by 1 base and J by 5 bases, and 6 bases separated the two germline ends. The CDR3 loop spans 13 amino acids. The CDR3 region is CASSLNWDQPQHF. The DNA for the CDR3 is TGTGCCAGCAGCTTAAACTGGGATCAGCCCCAGCATTTT.

The chain couples TRBV4-1 to TRBJ2-2; the D gene could be TRBD1 or TRBD2 (5 bases each). Trimming cost V 7 bases and J 0 bases, with 15 bases left between them. Germline CDR1 MGHRA, CDR2 YSYEKL. This CDR3 spans 16 amino acids. The CDR3 region has the DNA TGCGCCAGCAACCCCATCGGGGCCACGAACACCGGGGAGCTGTTTTTT. Its protein product is CASNPIGATNTGELFF.

This chain links TRBV28 with TRBJ2-2; 11 nucleotides match TRBD2. Germline loops: CDR1 MDHEN, CDR2 SYDVKM. The CDR3 extends over 16 amino acids. Unmatched junction bases numbered 13, after V lost 10 bases and J lost 6 bases. CDR3 protein: CATDSGRAVYAGELFF. CDR3 nucleotides: TGTGCCACCGATAGCGGGAGGGCCGTATACGCCGGGGAGCTGTTTTTT.

The chain joins TRBV6-5 to TRBJ1-5; TRBD1 might be the D (5 bases). Germline V CDR1 and CDR2: MNHEY, SVGAGI. Trimming removed 5 bases at V and 4 bases at J, with 9 bases between. The CDR3 covers 13 residues. The CDR3 spells CASSQGPNQPQHF. CDR3 nucleotide sequence: TGTGCCAGCAGTCAGGGCCCTAATCAGCCCCAGCATTTT.

The rearrangement links TRBV21-1 to TRBJ1-5; TRBD1 is the table's D call, not checked against the DNA. TRBV21-1 is reported as a pseudogene. The CDR3 runs 11 residues. CDR3 DNA sequence: TGTGCCAGCAGCAAAGGTCGACAGATACTTTTT. It encodes CASSKGRQILF.

The chain uses TRBV18 and TRBJ2-1; 8 nucleotides match TRBD2. The V gene end was trimmed by 4 bases and the J gene end by 10 bases; junction bases not matched to a gene: 12. The CDR3 spans 15 residues. Per the germline V gene, CDR1 is KGHSH and CDR2 is LQKENI. CDR3 bases: TGTGCCAGCTCACTGACGGGAGGGTCCTCCGAAGAGCAGTTCTTC. Protein: CASSLTGGSSEEQFF.

The chain uses TRBV21-1 and TRBJ1-4; TRBD1 is the table's D call and was not checked against the DNA. TRBV21-1 is flagged as a pseudogene. This CDR3 has 15 residues. CDR3 DNA: TGTGCCAGCAGCAAAGGGGCCGTGAGCAATGAAAAACTGTTTTTT. Its translation: CASSKGAVSNEKLFF.

The rearrangement links TRBV9 to TRBJ2-2; TRBD1 or TRBD2 may be the D gene (6 bases each). Germline-derived CDR1 and CDR2 are SGDLS and YYNGEE. CDR3 length equals 13 residues. V lost 4 bases to trimming and J lost 6 bases, with 10 bases between them. The CDR3 DNA is TGTGCCAGCAGCCCCCGGGGGCCCGGGGAGCTGTTTTTT. Residues: CASSPRGPGELFF.

The chain couples TRBV6-1 to TRBJ2-1; D unresolved. Trimming removed 6 bases from V and 6 bases from J, with 6 bases in between. The CDR3 is 11 amino acids. The germline V gene encodes CDR1 MNHNS and CDR2 SASEGT. The CDR3 DNA is TGTGCCAGCAGAGGCCCCAATGAGCAGTTCTTC. Protein: CASRGPNEQFF.

The gene calls are TRBV7-9 and TRBJ1-2; weak D call: TRBD1 (6 bases). The CDR3 sequence is 16 residues long. V lost 5 bases, J lost 0 bases, and 16 bases lay in between. Germline V gene data show CDR1 as SEHNR and CDR2 as FQNEAQ (reference sequence). The CDR3 nucleotides read TGTGCCAGCAGCGGAACGGGGACAAGCGCTAACTATGGCTACACCTTC. Translated: CASSGTGTSANYGYTF. The entire variable domain, with the rest obtained from reference TRBV7-9 and TRBJ1-2, is as follows: DTGVSQNPRHKITKRGQNVTFRCDPISEHNRLYWYRQTLGQGPEFLTYFQNEAQLEKSRLLSDRFSAERPKGSFSTLEIQRTEQGDSAMYLCASSGTGTSANYGYTFGSGTRLTVV.